Presented here are 28 T cell receptor beta chains from one specimen sequenced in a study of blood T cell repertoires in COVID-19. Libraries were prepared by immunoSEQ multiplex PCR; TCRdb keeps only in-frame clonotypes and omits some of them. The data contain under 130,000 clones, over 75% of them seen just once; the ten biggest clones take up roughly 30%. Sequenced input: peripheral blood. These receptors originate from a woman aged 80 or over with acute or convalescent COVID-19.

J is TRBJ2-1 and V is TRBV7-2; 9 nucleotides match TRBD2. The CDR3 has 15 residues. The V gene's germline CDR1 is SGHTA and CDR2 FQGNSA. V dropped 1 base and J dropped 7; count of bases not matched to a gene: 5. This CDR3 reads CASSLVAGAGNEQFF. The CDR3 DNA sequence: TGTGCCAGCAGCTTAGTAGCGGGGGCCGGGAATGAGCAGTTCTTC.

This chain uses TRBV5-6 with TRBJ1-4; possibly TRBD1 for D (5 bases). V lost 3 bases and J 5 bases, leaving 11 bases between the germline ends. CDR3 length: 14 amino acids. The germline V gene encodes CDR1 SGHDT and CDR2 YYEEEE. CDR3 DNA: TGTGCCAGCAGCTCAAGACAGAGGAATGAAAAACTGTTTTTT. Protein sequence: CASSSRQRNEKLFF.

This clone appeared a single time. V and J are TRBV9 and TRBJ2-7; 10 nucleotides align to TRBD2. With V trimmed by 0 bases and J by 5 bases, 5 bases remained unmatched. The CDR3 consists of 15 residues. The V gene's germline CDR1 is SGDLS and CDR2 YYNGEE. This CDR3 is CASSVGGTSVHEQYF. The CDR3 region has the DNA TGTGCCAGCAGCGTAGGGGGGACTAGCGTTCACGAGCAGTACTTC. The full variable domain, completed using reference TRBV9 and TRBJ2-7, is DSGVTQTPKHLITATGQRVTLRCSPRSGDLSVYWYQQSLDQGLQFLIQYYNGEERAKGNILERFSAQQFPDLHSELNLSSLELGDSALYFCASSVGGTSVHEQYFGPGTRLTVT.

The rearrangement uses TRBV6-5 and TRBJ2-5, with D unresolved. Trimming removed 6 bases at V and 6 bases at J, with 8 bases between. CDR1 and CDR2 from the germline V gene are MNHEY and SVGAGI. This CDR3 comprises 11 residues. The CDR3 protein is CASSLRKTQYF. The CDR3 DNA follows: TGTGCCAGCAGCCTCAGAAAGACCCAGTACTTC.

Written as DNA, the CDR3 is TGCGCCAGCAGCCAGGAAAGACAGGGCATTATGAACACTGAAGCTTTCTTT. Translation gives CASSQERQGIMNTEAFF. This chain joins TRBV4-1 and TRBJ1-1, with 7 bases identical to TRBD1. Per the germline V gene, CDR1 is MGHRA and CDR2 is YSYEKL. With 3 bases clipped from V and 0 bases from J, the junction kept 10 bases outside the gene matches. The CDR3 consists of 17 residues.

The chain recombines TRBV13 with TRBJ2-3, with TRBD2 as a possible D gene (5 bases). The CDR3 runs to 13 residues. V was cut by 5 bases and J by 5 bases, with 11 bases left in between. Germline loops: CDR1 PRHDT, CDR2 FYEKMQ (reference sequence). The CDR3: CASSKRTGDTQYF. The CDR3 nucleotides are TGTGCCAGCAGCAAACGGACTGGAGATACGCAGTATTTT. The full variable domain, in which reference TRBV13 and TRBJ2-3 provide the parts outside the CDR3, is AAGVIQSPRHLIKEKRETATLKCYPIPRHDTVYWYQQGPGQDPQFLISFYEKMQSDKGSIPDRFSAQQFSDYHSELNMSSLELGDSALYFCASSKRTGDTQYFGPGTRLTVL.

This clone turned up a few times. The V call is TRBV9, the J call TRBJ1-3; 7 nucleotides match TRBD1. The V gene end was trimmed by 5 bases and the J gene end by 0 bases; junction bases not matched to a gene: 5. The germline gives CDR1 SGDLS, CDR2 YYNGEE. CDR3 length: 15 amino acids. CDR3 coding DNA: TGTGCCAGCAGTCCAGGGGGGATCTCTGGAAACACCATATATTTT. As protein: CASSPGGISGNTIYF.

This chain uses TRBV11-3 with TRBJ2-5; TRBD2 matches at 7 bases. The CDR3 runs to 18 residues. Germline CDR1 reads SGHNT; CDR2 reads YENEEA. V shed 1 base, J shed 1 base, and the junction held 12 bases outside the gene matches. CDR3 coding DNA: TGTGCCAGCAGCTTAGGGACCCGCGGGGGACCGTCCCAAGAGACCCAGTACTTC. Residues: CASSLGTRGGPSQETQYF. The full variable domain, with the rest looked up from reference TRBV11-3 and TRBJ2-5, is EAGVVQSPRYKIIEKKQPVAFWCNPISGHNTLYWYLQNLGQGPELLIRYENEEAVDDSQLPKDRFSAERLKGVDSTLKIQPAELGDSAVYLCASSLGTRGGPSQETQYFGPGTRLLVL.

The chain carries TRBV5-4 and TRBJ1-2, with TRBD1 matching over 10 bases. The CDR3 covers 15 residues. Germline V gene data show CDR1 as SGHNT and CDR2 as YYREEE (reference sequence). V lost 4 bases, J lost 0 bases, and 3 bases stayed unmatched. CDR3 sequence (DNA): TGTGCCAGCAGCCCCGGACAGGGGGCTAACTATGGCTACACCTTC. Translated: CASSPGQGANYGYTF.

The chain recombines TRBV10-3 with TRBJ1-2, with D possibly being TRBD1 (5 bases). Trimming took 6 bases from V and 7 from J, leaving 21 bases between them. Germline assignment: CDR1 ENHRY and CDR2 SYGVKD. The CDR3 covers 15 residues. CDR3 protein: CAISNRATTGGGYTF. The CDR3 region has the DNA TGTGCCATCAGCAACCGGGCCACCACAGGTGGTGGCTACACCTTC.

The CDR3 nucleotides are TGTGCCAGCAGTTTAAGGGTGGGGAGAAACTCACCCCTCCACTTT. Its translation: CASSLRVGRNSPLHF. This sequence joins TRBV27 and TRBJ1-6, with no clear D. The CDR3 is made up of 15 amino acids. Germline CDR1 MNHEY, CDR2 SMNVEV (reference sequence). Deletions cut 2 bases from V and 10 bases from J, with 15 bases between.

This clone showed up just once. The genes are TRBV19 and TRBJ1-1; weak D call: TRBD1 (5 bases). CDR1 LNHDA and CDR2 SQIVND come from the germline V gene (reference sequence). With 1 base removed from V and 0 bases from J, the gap between germline ends came to 12 bases. CDR3 length: 16 residues. The CDR3 bases are TGTGCCAGTAGTATAGTCGGGGGTGTCATGAACACTGAAGCTTTCTTT. The encoded protein is CASSIVGGVMNTEAFF.

The V and J genes are TRBV3-1 (or the pseudogene TRBV3-2) and TRBJ2-1, with a weak D call TRBD1 (5 bases). V lost 4 bases to trimming and J lost 5 bases, with 15 bases between them. This CDR3 has 15 amino acids. Germline V CDR1 and CDR2: LGHDT, YNNKEL (reference sequence). DNA of the CDR3: TGTGCCAGCAGCCCCAGGTTGGTCAGGGACAATGAGCAGTTCTTC. Protein product: CASSPRLVRDNEQFF.

The J gene is TRBJ1-6, the V gene TRBV6-1, with 7 positions matching TRBD1. Trimming cost V 8 bases and J 7 bases; bases outside gene matches: 8. Germline loops: CDR1 MNHNS, CDR2 SASEGT. The CDR3 extends over 14 amino acids. The CDR3 bases are TGTGCCAGCTATGAGACAGGGACAAATTCACCCCTCCACTTT. It yields the protein CASYETGTNSPLHF.

This chain connects TRBV18 to TRBJ1-2; D uncertain. This CDR3 has 13 amino acids. Trimming took 2 bases from V and 3 from J, leaving 7 bases between them. Germline V gene lookup returns CDR1 KGHSH and CDR2 LQKENI. For the CDR3, the DNA is TGTGCCAGCTCACCAGCGGGGTACTATGGCTACACCTTC. The encoded protein is CASSPAGYYGYTF.

The chain uses TRBV7-2 and TRBJ1-4, with a possible D match to TRBD1 (5 bases). CDR1 is SGHTA and CDR2 is FQGNSA in the germline V gene. This CDR3 comprises 16 residues. V dropped 5 bases and J dropped 5 bases, with 18 bases sitting between them. The CDR3 loop reads CASSPPEQVRNEKLFF. CDR3 nucleotides: TGTGCCAGCAGCCCCCCCGAACAGGTTCGGAATGAAAAACTGTTTTTT.

The V call is TRBV5-6, the J call TRBJ1-2; D ambiguous. CDR1 SGHDT and CDR2 YYEEEE come from the germline V gene. This CDR3 contains 12 residues. Trimming pared 2 bases from V and 3 bases from J, leaving 5 bases between. CDR3 region: CASSFIYYGYTF. The DNA of the CDR3 is TGTGCCAGCAGCTTTATTTACTATGGCTACACCTTC.

The chain is built from TRBV25-1 and TRBJ2-2; D is unresolved. The CDR3 totals 14 residues. With 1 base removed from V and 4 bases from J, the gap between germline ends came to 7 bases. Germline CDR1 and CDR2: MGHDK and SYGVNS. CDR3 nucleotide sequence: TGTGCCAGCAGTGAATTAATTAGCACCGGGGAGCTGTTTTTT. Translating gives CASSELISTGELFF.

The rearrangement uses TRBV11-2 and TRBJ2-1, with D unclear. V was clipped by 5 bases and J by 5 bases, with 19 bases between them. Germline CDR1 is SGHAT and CDR2 is FQNNGV. The CDR3 extends over 16 amino acids. CDR3 protein: CASSPPGRLNNNEQFF. In nucleotides, the CDR3 is TGTGCCAGCAGCCCTCCGGGTAGGCTAAATAACAATGAGCAGTTCTTC. Looking up the rest from reference TRBV11-2 and TRBJ2-1 gives the full variable domain: EAGVAQSPRYKIIEKRQSVAFWCNPISGHATLYWYQQILGQGPKLLIQFQNNGVVDDSQLPKDRFSAERLKGVDSTLKIQPAKLEDSAVYLCASSPPGRLNNNEQFFGPGTRLTVL.

V usage is TRBV19 and J usage is TRBJ2-1, with 10 bases that match TRBD2. The ends lost 5 bases at V and 8 bases at J; junction bases unmatched: 9. CDR1 is LNHDA, CDR2 SQIVND, per germline (reference sequence). The CDR3 length is 15 residues. The CDR3 sequence is CASSEASGGRDEQFF. As DNA, the CDR3 is TGTGCCAGTAGTGAGGCTAGCGGGGGACGGGATGAGCAGTTCTTC.

The chain joins TRBV5-1 to TRBJ1-1, with D perhaps TRBD1 (5 bases). The CDR3 is 15 amino acids. Between the trimmed V and J ends, which lost 1 base and 3 bases, there was a span of 13 bases. In germline, CDR1 is SGHRS, CDR2 YFSETQ. The CDR3 spells CASSLWGTGDTEAFF. CDR3 DNA: TGCGCCAGCAGCTTGTGGGGGACGGGGGACACTGAAGCTTTCTTT.

This chain uses TRBV18 with TRBJ1-2; 8 bases align to TRBD1. V trimming: 3 bases; J trimming: 5 bases; junction bases outside the gene matches: 14. Germline V gives CDR1 KGHSH, CDR2 LQKENI. CDR3 length: 17 residues. The CDR3 region is CASSPGLQGVFGYGYTF. In DNA form, the CDR3 reads TGTGCCAGCTCACCTGGATTACAGGGGGTTTTTGGATATGGCTACACCTTC.

V and J are TRBV11-2 and TRBJ2-6; D remains ambiguous. This CDR3 comprises 18 residues. V was trimmed by 5 bases and J by 0 bases, leaving 17 bases between them. Germline V CDR1 and CDR2: SGHAT, FQNNGV. The CDR3 nucleotides are TGTGCCAGCAGCCCAGGATCAAACCCCTACTCTGGGGCCAACGTCCTGACTTTC. It is translated as CASSPGSNPYSGANVLTF.

The V call is TRBV10-3, the J call TRBJ2-3, with 10 bases identical to TRBD1. Trimming cost V 3 bases and J 3 bases; bases outside gene matches: 3. There are 15 residues in the CDR3. Germline assignment: CDR1 ENHRY and CDR2 SYGVKD. The DNA of the CDR3 is TGTGCCATCAGTGAATGGGACAGGGGTACAGATACGCAGTATTTT. Translating gives CAISEWDRGTDTQYF.

The rearrangement joins TRBV3-1 (or the pseudogene TRBV3-2) to TRBJ2-1; 14 bases are shared with TRBD2. This CDR3 contains 14 residues. Germline CDR1 is LGHDT and CDR2 is YNNKEL (reference sequence). With 5 bases clipped from V and 9 bases from J, the junction kept 3 bases outside the gene matches. DNA for the CDR3: TGTGCCAGCAGCTCGGGACTAGCGGGGGCTGAGCAGTTCTTC. Protein sequence: CASSSGLAGAEQFF.

This clone was counted only a few times. The V call is TRBV2, the J call TRBJ1-2; 7 bases agree with TRBD1. Per germline, CDR1 SNHLY and CDR2 FYNNEI. V was clipped by 8 bases and J by 5 bases; unmatched bases: 8. CDR3 length: 13 amino acids. CDR3 DNA: TGTGCCAGCGAACAGACAGGGCGGTATGGCTACACCTTC. The encoded protein is CASEQTGRYGYTF.

This chain's CDR3 is CSASQGTSGGNEQFF. Written as DNA, the CDR3 is TGCAGTGCTAGTCAGGGGACTAGCGGGGGAAATGAGCAGTTCTTC. The chain is built from TRBV20-1 and TRBJ2-1; 14 bases line up with TRBD2. Germline V gene lookup returns CDR1 DFQATT and CDR2 SNEGSKA (reference sequence). J lost 7 bases, V lost 3 bases, and 5 bases had no gene match. The CDR3 length is 15 residues.

In regard to this clone: The same CDR3 is also encoded by other DNA sequences in this sample. CDR3 residues: CSARAGYEQYF. For the CDR3, the DNA is TGCAGTGCTAGGGCGGGCTACGAGCAGTACTTC. This chain uses TRBV20-1 with TRBJ2-7, with a possible D match to TRBD2 (5 bases). CDR3 size: 11 residues. Between the trimmed V and J ends, which lost 3 bases and 3 bases, there was a span of 6 bases. Germline V gene sequence: CDR1 DFQATT, CDR2 SNEGSKA (reference sequence).